Sequencing of this T cell receptor beta chain was carried out in a study of blood T cell repertoires in COVID-19. The wider study: Sites across the United States, Italy and Spain contributed samples from acute and convalescent COVID-19. Sample material is recorded as cDNA or gDNA derived from T cells, B-cell-depleted T cells, or PBMCs.

Source study methods: Estimation of nucleated cell counts was performed using reference gene primer amplification. TCRdb's copy holds only in-frame clones and misses some; the assay was immunoSEQ multiplex PCR. That table is the source of V, J and clone size, and D and trimming were worked out from the DNA. Of 95,000 to 150,000 clones in the sample, around three quarters were seen once. V lost 4 bases, J lost 5 bases, and 13 bases lay in between. The germline V gene encodes CDR1 KGHDR and CDR2 SFDVKD. The CDR3 covers 14 residues. This chain uses TRBV24-1 with TRBJ1-1; tentative D call: TRBD1 (6 bases). Specimen: peripheral blood. This clonotype was obtained from an elderly woman with acute or convalescent COVID-19. This CDR3 is CATSEGGRNTEAFF. The DNA of the CDR3 is TGTGCCACCAGTGAGGGGGGGCGGAATACTGAAGCTTTCTTT.